This TCR beta chain derives from a study of cytomegalovirus exposure and HLA in healthy donors. Study information: Some 85 million unique TCRs from HLA-typed donors were held in an early data release.

The CDR3 consists of 14 residues. Trimming took 0 bases from V and 7 from J; bases not matched to a gene: 6. Per germline, CDR1 SGHTA and CDR2 FQGNSA. This PCR relied on a set of 60 Vbeta primers and 13 Jbeta primers. The assay was immunoSEQ multiplex PCR, and TCRdb's table has in-frame clones only and misses some. The sample has roughly 100,000 clones, roughly 75% seen once. For this clone: Its cognate antigen is unknown.

Findings of the study overall: In vitro assays verified that a few CMV-associated chains recognized CMV antigens specifically.

Healthy bone marrow donors made up the donor group. The sample was PBMCs. The chain combines TRBV7-2 with TRBJ2-7, with 7 nucleotides matching TRBD2. This TCR came from a woman aged 40 to 50 in good health and CMV-seronegative. The CDR3 loop reads CASSLAGGAEEQYF. CDR3 nucleotides: TGTGCCAGCAGCTTAGCGGGAGGGGCGGAGGAGCAGTACTTC.